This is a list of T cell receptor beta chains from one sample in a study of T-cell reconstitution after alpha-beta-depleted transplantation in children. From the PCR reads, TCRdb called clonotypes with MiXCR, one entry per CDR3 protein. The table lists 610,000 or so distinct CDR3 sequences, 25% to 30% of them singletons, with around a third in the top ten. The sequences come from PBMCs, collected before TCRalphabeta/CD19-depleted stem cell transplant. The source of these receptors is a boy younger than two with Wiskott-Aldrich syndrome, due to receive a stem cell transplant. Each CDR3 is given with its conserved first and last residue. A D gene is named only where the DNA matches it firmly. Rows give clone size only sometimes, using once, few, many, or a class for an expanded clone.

CAIAGGNSYEQYF	TGTGCCATCGCAGGGGGGAACTCCTACGAGCAGTACTTC	-	TRBV10-3	-	TRBJ2-7
CASSLGRGNEKLFF	TGTGCCAGCAGTTTGGGCAGGGGTAATGAAAAACTGTTTTTT	few	TRBV12-3/TRBV12-4	-	TRBJ1-4
CASSRTGIGYNEQFF	TGTGCCAGCTCAAGGACAGGGATAGGGTACAATGAGCAGTTCTTC	few	TRBV27	TRBD1	TRBJ2-1
CASSLLGYSTYEQYF	TGCGCCAGCAGCTTGCTAGGGTATTCTACCTACGAGCAGTACTTC	few	TRBV5-1	-	TRBJ2-7
CASSQGPGGVNNEQFF	TGTGCCAGCAGCCAAGGCCCGGGGGGAGTGAACAATGAGCAGTTCTTC	-	TRBV3-1	TRBD2	TRBJ2-1
CASSLGDYDNEQFF	TGCGCCAGCAGCTTGGGGGACTACGACAATGAGCAGTTCTTC	-	TRBV5-1	TRBD2	TRBJ2-1
CSAFGTSVYNEQFF	TGCAGTGCTTTTGGGACTAGCGTATACAATGAGCAGTTCTTC	few	TRBV20-1	TRBD2	TRBJ2-1
CASSWGTSGINTGELFF	TGTGCCAGCAGTTGGGGGACTAGCGGGATCAACACCGGGGAGCTGTTTTTT	-	TRBV6-5	TRBD2	TRBJ2-2
CASSLVLAGLAGDYEQYF	TGCGCCAGCAGCTTGGTATTGGCAGGACTAGCGGGAGACTACGAGCAGTACTTC	once	TRBV5-1	TRBD2	TRBJ2-7
CSARSESPGPNQPQHF	TGCAGTGCTAGAAGCGAGAGTCCGGGGCCGAATCAGCCCCAGCATTTT	few	TRBV20-1	-	TRBJ1-5
CSAGEADEQFF	TGCAGTGCTGGGGAAGCGGATGAGCAGTTCTTC	few	TRBV20-1	-	TRBJ2-1
CASSSRDSPYGYTF	TGTGCCAGCAGCTCCCGGGACAGCCCCTATGGCTACACCTTC	-	TRBV12-3/TRBV12-4	TRBD1	TRBJ1-2
CSASTGNEQFF	TGCAGTGCTTCCACGGGCAATGAGCAGTTCTTC	many	TRBV20-1	-	TRBJ2-1
CASSWASGPQETQYF	TGTGCCAGCAGTTGGGCTAGCGGGCCCCAAGAGACCCAGTACTTC	few	TRBV28	TRBD2	TRBJ2-5
CASSAGTVDTQYF	TGCGCCAGCAGCGCCGGGACTGTAGATACGCAGTATTTT	-	TRBV5-1	-	TRBJ2-3
CASSLASGNTGELFF	TGCGCCAGCAGCTTGGCGTCGGGAAACACCGGGGAGCTGTTTTTT	many	TRBV5-1	-	TRBJ2-2
CASSPGGSGSSYEQYF	TGTGCCAGCAGCCCCGGGGGTAGCGGGAGCTCCTACGAGCAGTACTTC	many	TRBV12-3/TRBV12-4	TRBD2	TRBJ2-7
CSVGGGGYEQYF	TGCAGCGTCGGAGGAGGGGGCTACGAGCAGTACTTC	few	TRBV29-1	-	TRBJ2-7
CAISGTDNTGELFF	TGTGCCATCAGCGGGACTGATAACACCGGGGAGCTGTTTTTT	-	TRBV10-3	-	TRBJ2-2
CASTWGGQETQYF	TGCGCCAGCACCTGGGGAGGACAAGAGACCCAGTACTTC	-	TRBV5-1	-	TRBJ2-5
CASSLTGTRREFF	TGTGCCAGCAGTTTAACCGGGACGCGACGAGAGTTCTTC	-	TRBV28	-	TRBJ2-1
CASRGTRSSYNEQFF	TGTGCCAGCAGGGGGACGAGGAGCTCCTACAATGAGCAGTTCTTC	few	TRBV2	-	TRBJ2-1
CASSFLLAGERYNEQFF	TGTGCCAGCAGCTTCTTGCTAGCGGGAGAAAGATACAATGAGCAGTTCTTC	-	TRBV13	TRBD2	TRBJ2-1
CASSLAPRQGAASYYNEQFF	TGCGCCAGCAGCTTGGCCCCGAGACAGGGGGCGGCTAGCTACTACAATGAGCAGTTCTTC	few	TRBV5-1	TRBD1	TRBJ2-1
CASSPRGGEQFF	TGTGCCAGCTCACCCAGGGGAGGTGAGCAGTTCTTC	-	TRBV18	-	TRBJ2-1
CSARPSGSETQYF	TGCAGTGCTAGACCTAGCGGGAGTGAGACCCAGTACTTC	few	TRBV20-1	TRBD2	TRBJ2-5
CASSVVTGELFF	TGCGCCAGCAGCGTGGTCACCGGGGAGCTGTTTTTT	-	TRBV10-1	-	TRBJ2-2
CATSDLFTADTGELFF	TGTGCCACCAGTGATTTGTTTACAGCCGACACCGGGGAGCTGTTTTTT	few	TRBV24-1	-	TRBJ2-2